The 8 T cell receptor beta chains given below trace back to one sample, sequenced in a study of T cell responses to AZD1222 COVID-19 vaccine (dated by TCRdb to 2020 to 2022). Receptors were amplified or captured by the immunoSEQ multiplex PCR assay. TCRdb provides this immuneACCESS table in a form limited to in-frame rearrangements. Some clones are lacking; in checked studies, under half of them reflect an unresolved V gene, and why the rest are absent is not known. Here the sample has about 100,000 clones; 70% to 90% occur a single time. 15% to 20% of the sample is taken by the ten largest. In the paper's terms, the time point label means: baseline before first vaccination. The sequenced sample was peripheral blood, obtained on day 0 of AZD1222 vaccination. The receptors derive from an adult in good health.

This chain uses TRBV12-3 or TRBV12-4 with TRBJ1-4; D uncertain. V lost 8 bases to trimming and J lost 7 bases, with 14 bases between them. This CDR3 has 13 amino acids. The CDR3: CASCSTELEKLFF. The DNA for the CDR3 is TGTGCCAGCTGTTCAACGGAGCTTGAAAAACTGTTTTTT.

The chain has TRBV29-1 and TRBJ2-1; 9 bases align to TRBD1. Germline V CDR1 and CDR2: SQVTM, ANQGSEA. The CDR3 length is 17 residues. The V and J ends lost 5 bases and 8 bases, in that order; junction bases with no gene match: 19. The CDR3 bases are TGCAGCGTTCTCCGAGTGTTGCCGGGACAGGGATTGCATGAGCAGTTCTTC. This encodes CSVLRVLPGQGLHEQFF.

The chain carries TRBV5-1 and TRBJ2-1; D might be TRBD1 (5 bases). CDR1 and CDR2 (germline): SGHRS, YFSETQ. This CDR3 region has 14 residues. V was trimmed by 0 bases and J by 10 bases, leaving 14 bases between them. The CDR3 DNA is TGCGCCAGCAGCTTGGAGGGCAGGGCCGAAGAGCAGTTCTTC. Translating gives CASSLEGRAEEQFF.

J is TRBJ2-5 and V is TRBV18; D gene ambiguous. This CDR3 has 13 residues. Between the trimmed V and J ends, which lost 4 bases and 5 bases, there was a span of 11 bases. The germline V gene encodes CDR1 KGHSH and CDR2 LQKENI. In DNA form, the CDR3 reads TGTGCCAGCTCACTTTCAATCGGGGAGACCCAGTACTTC. Translating gives CASSLSIGETQYF.

The chain has TRBV6-1 and TRBJ2-2; a possible D gene is TRBD2 (7 bases). With 3 bases removed from V and 3 bases from J, the gap between germline ends came to 14 bases. The CDR3 is 16 amino acids. CDR1 is MNHNS and CDR2 is SASEGT in the germline V gene. CDR3 DNA: TGTGCCAGCAGTGAGAGGGGGGGCTTCTACACCGGGGAGCTGTTTTTT. Translation gives CASSERGGFYTGELFF.

The chain combines TRBV19 with TRBJ1-2, with TRBD1 identical over 7 bases. Germline CDR1 LNHDA, CDR2 SQIVND (reference sequence). The CDR3 covers 15 residues. The V segment lost 4 bases and the J segment 2 bases; nucleotides outside the gene matches: 7. The chain's CDR3 is CASSTNRGGNYGYTF. The CDR3 region has the DNA TGTGCCAGTAGTACTAACAGGGGAGGGAACTATGGCTACACCTTC.

The gene calls are TRBV2 and TRBJ2-3; unclear D gene. In germline, CDR1 is SNHLY, CDR2 FYNNEI. The CDR3 runs to 12 residues. V shed 7 bases and J shed 4 bases, with 9 bases lying between them. CDR3 coding DNA: TGTGCCAGCAAAGGGCTCGCAGATACGCAGTATTTT. It is translated as CASKGLADTQYF.

The V gene is TRBV5-4, the J gene TRBJ2-5; unclear D gene. Per germline, CDR1 SGHNT and CDR2 YYREEE (reference sequence). The CDR3 totals 17 residues. V was cut by 0 bases and J by 3 bases, with 18 bases left in between. The CDR3 sequence: CASSLVPRSKREETQYF. The CDR3 bases are TGTGCCAGCAGCTTGGTTCCCAGGAGTAAAAGAGAAGAGACCCAGTACTTC.